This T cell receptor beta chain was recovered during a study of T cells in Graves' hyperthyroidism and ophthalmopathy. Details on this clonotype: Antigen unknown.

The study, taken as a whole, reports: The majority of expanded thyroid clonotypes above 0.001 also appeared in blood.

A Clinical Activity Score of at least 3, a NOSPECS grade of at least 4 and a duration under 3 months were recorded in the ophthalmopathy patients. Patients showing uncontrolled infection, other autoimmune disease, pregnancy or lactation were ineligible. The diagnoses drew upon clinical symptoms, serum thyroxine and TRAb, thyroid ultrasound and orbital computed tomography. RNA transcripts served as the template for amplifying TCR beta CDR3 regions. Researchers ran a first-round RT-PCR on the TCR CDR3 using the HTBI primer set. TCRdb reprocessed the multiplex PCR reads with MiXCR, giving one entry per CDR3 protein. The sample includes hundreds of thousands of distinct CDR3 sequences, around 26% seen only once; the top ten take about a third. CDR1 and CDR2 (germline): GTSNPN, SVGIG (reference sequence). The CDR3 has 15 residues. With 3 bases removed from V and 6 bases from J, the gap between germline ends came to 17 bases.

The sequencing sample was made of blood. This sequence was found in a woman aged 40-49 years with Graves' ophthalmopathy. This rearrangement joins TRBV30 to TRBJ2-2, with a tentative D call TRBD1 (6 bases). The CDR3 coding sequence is TGTGCCTGGAGAATAGCAGGGGCGGTAGCCGGGGAGCTGTTTTTT. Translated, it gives CAWRIAGAVAGELFF.